This T cell receptor (beta chain) originates from a study of patients and donors after allogeneic stem cell transplantation. The ends were cut back, 0 bases at V and 0 bases at J, with 15 bases in the middle. This CDR3 spans 17 amino acids. Germline assignment: CDR1 MNHEY and CDR2 SVGEGT. TCRdb used MiXCR to reprocess the RT-PCR reads, holding one entry per CDR3 protein. Among about 87,000 distinct CDR3 sequences listed, roughly 5.2% were seen once. This clonotype has ten or more counts. The sequence was obtained from a human donor who was either an allogeneic HSCT recipient or a stem cell or donor lymphocyte infusion donor (not recorded which). It is not recorded whose cells these are; they may come from a transplant donor. The chain uses TRBV6-2 or TRBV6-3 and TRBJ2-7; tentative D call: TRBD2 (5 bases). Sequencing used blood, either unsorted or a sorted T cell fraction (not recorded which). The CDR3 sequence is CASSYSIRRVSSYEQYF. Written as DNA, the CDR3 is TGTGCCAGCAGTTACTCAATCCGGCGGGTGAGCTCCTACGAGCAGTACTTC.